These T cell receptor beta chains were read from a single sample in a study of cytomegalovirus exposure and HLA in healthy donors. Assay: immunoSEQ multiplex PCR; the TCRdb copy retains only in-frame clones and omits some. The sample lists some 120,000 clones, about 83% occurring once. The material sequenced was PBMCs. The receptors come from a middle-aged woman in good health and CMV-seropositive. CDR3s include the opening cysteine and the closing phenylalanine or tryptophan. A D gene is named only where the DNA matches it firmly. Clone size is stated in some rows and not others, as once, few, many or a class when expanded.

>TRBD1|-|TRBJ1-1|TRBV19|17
TGTGCCAGTAGTATTTTCCGCCGATCCACAGGGGACACTGAAGCTTTCTTT
CASSIFRRSTGDTEAFF
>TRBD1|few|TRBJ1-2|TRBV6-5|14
TGTGCCAGCAGTTCGACAGGGGGTAACTATGGCTACACCTTC
CASSSTGGNYGYTF
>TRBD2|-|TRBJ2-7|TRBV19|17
TGTGCCAGTAGTGCACGCCCGGCGAGCGGGAGCATCCACGAGCAGTACTTC
CASSARPASGSIHEQYF
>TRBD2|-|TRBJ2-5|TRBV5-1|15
TGCGCCAGCAGCCTAACTAGCGAGTCTAGGGAGACCCAGTACTTC
CASSLTSESRETQYF
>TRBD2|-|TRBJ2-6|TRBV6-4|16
TGTGCCAGCAGTGGGACTAGCGGCTCTGGGGCCAACGTCCTGACTTTC
CASSGTSGSGANVLTF
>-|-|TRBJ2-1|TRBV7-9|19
TGTGCCAGCAGCGTGGACGCGGGTGCCCTGTTAAGCTCCTACAATGAGCAGTTCTTC
CASSVDAGALLSSYNEQFF
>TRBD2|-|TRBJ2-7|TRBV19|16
TGTGCCAGTAGTATAGATCGGGCTAGCGGGAGAAACGAGCAGTACTTC
CASSIDRASGRNEQYF
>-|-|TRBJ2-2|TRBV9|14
TGTGCCTCTTCTCAGGGAAGGGTCACCGGGGAGCTGTTTTTT
CASSQGRVTGELFF
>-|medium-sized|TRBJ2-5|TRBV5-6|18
TGTGCCAGCAGCCCCTTCCTCCCCCGGGACATTGGATGGGAGACCCAGTACTTC
CASSPFLPRDIGWETQYF
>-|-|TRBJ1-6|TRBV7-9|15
TGTGCCAGCAGCGCCGGGTCGAGCTTTAATTCACCCCTCCACTTT
CASSAGSSFNSPLHF
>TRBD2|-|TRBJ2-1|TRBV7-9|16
TGTGCCAGCACCCATGGAGCGGGGGCAATTTACAATGAGCAGTTCTTC
CASTHGAGAIYNEQFF
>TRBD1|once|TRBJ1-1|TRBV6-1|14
TGTGCCAGTTGTTCCTTAGGGACAGGACTGAAAGCTTTCTTT
CASCSLGTGLKAFF
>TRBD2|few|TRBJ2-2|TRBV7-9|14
TGTGCCAGCAGCTTAGGCGGGAGTGACGGGGAGCTGTTTTTT
CASSLGGSDGELFF
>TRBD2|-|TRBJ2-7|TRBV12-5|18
TGTGCTAGTGGTTTGCCCCCCGGGGGGGGGCTTAGCTCCTACGAGCAGTACTTC
CASGLPPGGGLSSYEQYF
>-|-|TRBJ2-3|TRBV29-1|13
TGCAGCGTAGGCGGACTCTTCACAGATACGCAGTATTTT
CSVGGLFTDTQYF
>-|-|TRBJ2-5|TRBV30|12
TGTGCCTGGAGTGTAACAGGGGAGACCCAGTACTTC
CAWSVTGETQYF
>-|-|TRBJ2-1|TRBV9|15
TGTGCCAGCAGCGTTGAAGGTATGGGGGCCAATGAGCAGTTCTTC
CASSVEGMGANEQFF
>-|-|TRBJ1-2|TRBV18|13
TGTGCCAGCTCACCCCGGCAGGGGCTAGGCTACACCTTC
CASSPRQGLGYTF
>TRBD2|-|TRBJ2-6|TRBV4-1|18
TGCGCCAGCAGCCAAGAAGGTCGGGAGGCCTCTGGGGCCAACGTCCTGACTTTC
CASSQEGREASGANVLTF
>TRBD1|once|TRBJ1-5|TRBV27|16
TGTGCCAGCAGCCCGGGACAGGCTAATGGGTATCAGCCCCAGCATTTT
CASSPGQANGYQPQHF
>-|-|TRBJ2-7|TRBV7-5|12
TGTGTCAGAAGCTCACTACGCGGCGAGCAGTACTTC
CVRSSLRGEQYF
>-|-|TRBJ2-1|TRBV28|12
TGTGCCAGCAGCTTCGACAGCGATGAGCAGTTCTTC
CASSFDSDEQFF
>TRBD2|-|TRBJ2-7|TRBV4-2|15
TGTGCCAGCAGCCAGCAGACTAGCGGGAGTCACGAGCAGTACTTC
CASSQQTSGSHEQYF
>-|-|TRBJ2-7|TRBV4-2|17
TGTGCCAGCAGCCAAGGGGATGGGGGGGCGGGGACCTACGAGCAGTACTTC
CASSQGDGGAGTYEQYF
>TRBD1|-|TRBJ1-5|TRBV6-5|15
TGTGCCAGCAGACCCGGGACAGCCGGCGATCGGCCCCAGCATTTT
CASRPGTAGDRPQHF
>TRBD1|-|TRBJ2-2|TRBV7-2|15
TGTGCCAGCAGCCTCCCAGGGGGTCCCACCGGGGAGCTGTTTTTT
CASSLPGGPTGELFF
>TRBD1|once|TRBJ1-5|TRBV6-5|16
TGTGCCAGCAGTTTCTTGGGGACAGGGGTCAATCAGCCCCAGCATTTT
CASSFLGTGVNQPQHF
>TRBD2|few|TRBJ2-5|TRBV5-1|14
TGCGCCAGCAGCGAGACTAGCGGGAGTAAGACCCAGTACTTC
CASSETSGSKTQYF
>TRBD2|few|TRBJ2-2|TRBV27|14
TGTGCCAGTAGGTACCAGCGGGAGGCCGGGGAGCTGTTTTTT
CASRYQREAGELFF
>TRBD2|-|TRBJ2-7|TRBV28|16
TGTGCCAGCAGTTCGACTAGCGGGAGGGCGGTTTACGAGCAGTACTTC
CASSSTSGRAVYEQYF
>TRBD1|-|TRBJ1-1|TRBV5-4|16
TGTGCCAGCAGCTCTATCCGGGACAGGGCTGGAACTGAAGCTTTCTTT
CASSSIRDRAGTEAFF
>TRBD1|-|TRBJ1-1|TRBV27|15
TGTGCCAGCAGTTTGGCCGGGACAGTGGGCACTGAAGCTTTCTTT
CASSLAGTVGTEAFF
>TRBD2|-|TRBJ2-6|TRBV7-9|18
TGTGCCAGCAGGTACTCTACTAGCGGGAGCGCTGGGGCCAACGTCCTGACTTTC
CASRYSTSGSAGANVLTF
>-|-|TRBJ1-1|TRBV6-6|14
TGTGCCAGCAGCCCAGACAGTGCTAGCACTGAAGCTTTCTTT
CASSPDSASTEAFF
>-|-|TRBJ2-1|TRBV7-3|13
TGTGCCAGCAGCTTAACTAGAGGGTATGAGCAGTTCTTC
CASSLTRGYEQFF
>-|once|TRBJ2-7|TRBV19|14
TGTGCCAGTAGTCCGAAATTGACAGGCTACGAGCAGTACTTC
CASSPKLTGYEQYF
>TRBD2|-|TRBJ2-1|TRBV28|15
TGTGCCAGCAGCTATAGCGGGAGGCCCTACAATGAGCAGTTCTTC
CASSYSGRPYNEQFF
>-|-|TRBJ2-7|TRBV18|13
TGTGCCAGCTCACCACCGCGGGCCTACGAGCAGTACTTC
CASSPPRAYEQYF
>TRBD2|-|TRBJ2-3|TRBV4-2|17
TGTGCCAGCAGCCAAGAGATACTAGCGGCTCTCACAGATACGCAGTATTTT
CASSQEILAALTDTQYF
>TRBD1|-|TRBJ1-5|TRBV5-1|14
TGCGCCAGCAGCTTGGAGGGGGCTGGAGAGCCCCAGCATTTT
CASSLEGAGEPQHF
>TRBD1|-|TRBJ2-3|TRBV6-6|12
TGTGCCAGCAGCACGACAGGGGATACGCAGTATTTT
CASSTTGDTQYF
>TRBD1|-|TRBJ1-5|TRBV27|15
TGTGCCAGCAGTTTATCGGGACAGGGTTTTCAGCCCCAGCATTTT
CASSLSGQGFQPQHF
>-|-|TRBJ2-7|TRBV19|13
TGTGCCAGTAGTATAGGACAGTCCTACGAGCAGTACTTC
CASSIGQSYEQYF
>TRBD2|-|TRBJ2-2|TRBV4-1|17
TGCGCCAGCAGCCAAGATGGGGGAGGGGCCAACACCGGGGAGCTGTTTTTT
CASSQDGGGANTGELFF
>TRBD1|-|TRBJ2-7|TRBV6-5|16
TGTGCCAGCAGTTCGACACGACAGGGTTTAGCCTACGAGCAGTACTTC
CASSSTRQGLAYEQYF
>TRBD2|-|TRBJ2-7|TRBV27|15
TGTGCCAGCAGTCCTGGTAGCGGGAGCTCCTACGAGCAGTACTTC
CASSPGSGSSYEQYF
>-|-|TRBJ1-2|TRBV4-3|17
TGCGCCAGCAGCCAAGTTTCCGGAACGATACCCTCGGGAGGCTACACCTTC
CASSQVSGTIPSGGYTF
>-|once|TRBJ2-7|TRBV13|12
TGTGCCAGCAGCTTAGGGGTCGGCGAGCAGTACTTC
CASSLGVGEQYF
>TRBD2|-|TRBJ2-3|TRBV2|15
TGTGCCAGCAGTGCGAGACTAGCGAGTTCGGATACGCAGTATTTT
CASSARLASSDTQYF
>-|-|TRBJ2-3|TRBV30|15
TGTGCCTGGTCAGGTGGGCAGGGGGGCGCAGATACGCAGTATTTT
CAWSGGQGGADTQYF